The text below deals with one T cell receptor (beta chain). The specificity of this receptor is unknown. Within one base of it there is no much larger clone, and no base qualities were kept. Using the deep immunoSEQ assay, TCR CDR3 regions were amplified from genomic DNA by multiplex PCR. Extracted genomic DNA from each cell subset was distributed evenly across all wells of several immunoSEQ 96-well plates, and each plate was treated as a replicate. For sorted subsets, approximately 190 ng genomic DNA, equal to tens of thousands of T cell genomes, was loaded into each replicate PCR. Purified libraries were measured with a Qubit 3.0 fluorometer, size-checked on a Bioanalyzer 2100, and measured again with the KAPA Library Quantification kit. Every immunoSEQ 96-well plate was sequenced on a separate single-read 150-cycle Illumina NextSeq 550 flow cell. The authors' analysis ran thus. Because only junctional sequences without quality scores were contained in the immunoSEQ output, filtering matching that applied to full-length reads could not be performed. To assign V/J genes and CDR3, sequences were annotated using PyIR, a Python wrapper for IgBLAST v1.9, with IMGT germline references. Reads were filtered out if the reads had weak V/J assignments (E-value above 1e-6), no CDR3, stop codons, out-of-frame junctions, or ambiguous translated residues. A V3J clonotype was defined by an identical inferred V gene, J gene, and CDR3 amino acid sequence. Percentage overlap between repertoires was calculated by dividing the number of shared unique clonotypes by the size of the smaller repertoire. RTK rarefaction, the Chao1 estimator, and Recon v2.1 estimates of unobserved clonotypes were used to assess repertoire richness. OLGA was used to compute generation probabilities for all TCRbeta clonotypes that the gDNA method yielded from a handful of donors. TCRdb mirrors the immuneACCESS table, restricted to in-frame sequences. Some clones are absent from its copies; in checked studies, under half trace to an unresolved V gene, and the reason for the others is unknown. V, J and clone size reflect that table, while D and trimming were determined from the DNA. The sample table contains about 2.4 million clones; only one count was recorded for over 85% of them. The top ten clonotypes cover roughly 0.39% of the sample.

The germline ends are 16 bases apart after V is trimmed by 5 bases and J by 8 bases. Reading the germline V gene (reference sequence) gives CDR1 LNHDA and CDR2 SQIVND. From the cysteine through the phenylalanine, the CDR3 covers 14 amino acids. Only CDR3 DNA remains: 42 bases, in frame from the first base. The donors were healthy, HIV-negative adults with no recently reported acute infections or vaccinations. Only Caucasian adults living in Nashville, Tennessee, USA were represented among the donors. CD4+ T cells were enriched by magnetic negative selection; naive cells were then positively selected on CD45RA, and the negative fraction formed the memory subset. After blood collection by leukapheresis, PBMCs were isolated using Ficoll-Histopaque density gradient centrifugation and then cryopreserved in the vapor phase of liquid nitrogen. Purity and quantity of every magnetically sorted T cell population were checked by analytical flow cytometry. From each sorted fraction, genomic DNA was isolated and quantified by UV absorbance on a Nanodrop 2000c.

This sample is drawn from a study of shared clonotypes between healthy human individuals (dated by TCRdb to 2018 to 2021). Turning to the overall study: A few men and a couple of women, aged 18 to 49 years, made up the cohort. Per donor, three plates each were used for CD4 naive and CD4 memory, two for CD8 naive, and one for CD8 memory. Blood TCR repertoires of a handful of healthy adults were deeply sequenced to estimate repertoire size and the extent of clonotype sharing between individuals. Libraries were prepared and TCR repertoires were sequenced by different laboratories using diverse techniques, in order to increase sequencing depth and limit assay-specific biases. Leukapheresis yielded between about 0.9 and 10 billion PBMCs per donor.

What the research found in general, with its limitations: Across four donors, around 5% of naive CD4, approximately 3.5% of naive CD8, 2.3% of memory CD4, and about 0.4% of memory CD8 clonotypes were shared. The genetic and exposure-history diversity represented was limited by the small number of donors. Even with the large sequencing depth, rarefaction of the sorted-subset datasets indicated that sequencing was incomplete. Clonotypes shared by all four sorted-subset donors showed higher generation probabilities than non-shared clonotypes. Naive subsets generally had larger estimated clonotype richness than memory subsets did. Based on pairwise subsampling, the degree of clonotype sharing among donors was expected to be affected by sequencing depth. Sampling was limited to blood, and TCR repertoires in tissue likely differ from TCR repertoires in blood.

The chain couples TRBV19 to TRBJ1-5, with no confidently assigned D gene. This clonotype was obtained from a man aged 18 to 35 in good health. Some clones in this sample may be carry-over from other donors' samples. Specimen: naive CD4+ T cells from PBMCs. This specimen's cell subset or site label, per the study, means: CD45RA+ positively selected. In nucleotide form, the sequence is TGTGCCAGTAGTCCCTTGGACGGTGGAAAGCCCCAGCATTTT. Its protein reads: CASSPLDGGKPQHF.